This is a list of T cell receptor beta chains from one sample in a study of cytomegalovirus exposure and HLA in healthy donors. Repertoires were generated with immunoSEQ multiplex PCR, while TCRdb's copy carries only in-frame clones and drops some. The data hold about 200,000 clones, with 70% to 80% observed a single time. The specimen sequenced was PBMCs. The receptor set was obtained from a male donor in good health and CMV-seronegative. CDR3s include the opening cysteine and the closing phenylalanine or tryptophan. Fields, in order: V gene, D gene, clone size, J gene, CDR3 DNA, CDR3 protein. The D gene is left open where the match is weak. The size field is filled for only some rows; it gives once, few, many or a size class.

v_gene: TRBV27; d_gene: NA; abundance: few; j_gene: TRBJ1-1; CDR3nt: TGTGCCAGCAGTTTATCTCCCTTTTTGGAAGCTTTCTTT; CDR3aa: CASSLSPFLEAFF
v_gene: TRBV6-1; d_gene: NA; abundance: NA; j_gene: TRBJ2-6; CDR3nt: TGTGCCAGCAGTGACACAGGGTTAACCCCCTCTGGGGCCAACGTCCTGACTTTC; CDR3aa: CASSDTGLTPSGANVLTF
v_gene: TRBV5-6; d_gene: TRBD2; abundance: NA; j_gene: TRBJ2-4; CDR3nt: TGTGCCAGCAGCTCGAGAGTTGGTAGCGGGGACATTCAGTACTTC; CDR3aa: CASSSRVGSGDIQYF
v_gene: TRBV29-1; d_gene: NA; abundance: NA; j_gene: TRBJ1-1; CDR3nt: TGCAGCGTGCGCCGGACTGAAGCTTTCTTT; CDR3aa: CSVRRTEAFF
v_gene: TRBV28; d_gene: TRBD1; abundance: NA; j_gene: TRBJ1-1; CDR3nt: TGTGCCAGCAGTATACAGGGGTCGATTGAAGCTTTCTTT; CDR3aa: CASSIQGSIEAFF
v_gene: TRBV7-9; d_gene: NA; abundance: NA; j_gene: TRBJ1-5; CDR3nt: TGTGCCAGCAGCCCCGACAGTTCCCAGCCCCAGCATTTT; CDR3aa: CASSPDSSQPQHF
v_gene: TRBV14; d_gene: TRBD1; abundance: NA; j_gene: TRBJ2-7; CDR3nt: TGTGCCAGCAGCCTATCGGGACAGTACTACGAGCAGTACTTC; CDR3aa: CASSLSGQYYEQYF
v_gene: TRBV7-9; d_gene: NA; abundance: NA; j_gene: TRBJ2-5; CDR3nt: TGTGCCAGCAGCGCCGGACAGATAGGGGTCCAAGAGACCCAGTACTTC; CDR3aa: CASSAGQIGVQETQYF
v_gene: TRBV14; d_gene: NA; abundance: NA; j_gene: TRBJ2-7; CDR3nt: TGTGCCAGCAGCCATCCGGGCTCCTACGAGCAGTACTTC; CDR3aa: CASSHPGSYEQYF
v_gene: TRBV7-9; d_gene: NA; abundance: NA; j_gene: TRBJ2-1; CDR3nt: TGTGCCAGCAGCCAGGGACCGACAGGCTCCTACAATGAGCAGTTCTTC; CDR3aa: CASSQGPTGSYNEQFF
v_gene: TRBV7-9; d_gene: TRBD2; abundance: NA; j_gene: TRBJ2-1; CDR3nt: TGTGCCAGCAGGCGCCAAGGGACTAGAAATTCCTACAATGAGCAGTTCTTC; CDR3aa: CASRRQGTRNSYNEQFF
v_gene: TRBV6-6; d_gene: TRBD1; abundance: NA; j_gene: TRBJ1-2; CDR3nt: TGTGCCAGCAGCAAAGGGACAGATGTAGACTACACCTTC; CDR3aa: CASSKGTDVDYTF
v_gene: TRBV2; d_gene: NA; abundance: NA; j_gene: TRBJ1-1; CDR3nt: TGTGCCAGCAGCCCCCTCGTGGGGGCGAGGACTGAAGCTTTCTTT; CDR3aa: CASSPLVGARTEAFF
v_gene: TRBV25-1; d_gene: NA; abundance: NA; j_gene: TRBJ2-7; CDR3nt: TGTGCCAGCAGTGAATCTCCAGGGGCAGACGAGCAGTACTTC; CDR3aa: CASSESPGADEQYF
v_gene: TRBV6-6; d_gene: NA; abundance: few; j_gene: TRBJ1-5; CDR3nt: TGTGCCAGCAGTCAACGCGACAGCCCCGATGAGCCCCAGCATTTT; CDR3aa: CASSQRDSPDEPQHF
v_gene: TRBV19; d_gene: TRBD2; abundance: NA; j_gene: TRBJ2-7; CDR3nt: TGTGCCAGTAGTATCAGACTAGCGGGAGGGAGCGAGCAGTACTTC; CDR3aa: CASSIRLAGGSEQYF
v_gene: TRBV27; d_gene: NA; abundance: NA; j_gene: TRBJ2-7; CDR3nt: TGTGCCAGCACTGAGGGAGGCGGAGCGGAGCAGTACTTC; CDR3aa: CASTEGGGAEQYF
v_gene: TRBV7-9; d_gene: NA; abundance: few; j_gene: TRBJ1-1; CDR3nt: TGTGCCAGCAGCCATACAGGGACCACTGAAGCTTTCTTT; CDR3aa: CASSHTGTTEAFF
v_gene: TRBV29-1; d_gene: NA; abundance: NA; j_gene: TRBJ2-7; CDR3nt: TGCAGCGTTGAAGATCGGAGCTACGAGCAGTACTTC; CDR3aa: CSVEDRSYEQYF
v_gene: TRBV7-6; d_gene: TRBD2; abundance: NA; j_gene: TRBJ2-1; CDR3nt: TGTGCCAGCAGCTCCCAGACTAGCGGGGGGAATGAGCAGTTCTTC; CDR3aa: CASSSQTSGGNEQFF
v_gene: TRBV28; d_gene: TRBD1; abundance: NA; j_gene: TRBJ2-7; CDR3nt: TGTGCCAGCAGTTTACCCCGCGGGGGGACAGGGGACGAGCAGTACTTC; CDR3aa: CASSLPRGGTGDEQYF
v_gene: TRBV5-1; d_gene: NA; abundance: NA; j_gene: TRBJ1-5; CDR3nt: TGCGCCAGCAGCTGGTCGGGGGGGCGGCCCGCCCGCTGGGGTAACCAGCCCCAGCATTTT; CDR3aa: CASSWSGGRPARWGNQPQHF
v_gene: TRBV11-2; d_gene: NA; abundance: NA; j_gene: TRBJ2-7; CDR3nt: TGTGCCAGCAGCTTCCCTGGCGGCCCCGGGGAGCAGTACTTC; CDR3aa: CASSFPGGPGEQYF
v_gene: TRBV2; d_gene: TRBD2; abundance: once; j_gene: TRBJ2-3; CDR3nt: TGTGCCAGCAACACTCTAGGGACTAGCGGGAAAAATACGCAGTATTTT; CDR3aa: CASNTLGTSGKNTQYF
v_gene: TRBV5-4; d_gene: TRBD2; abundance: NA; j_gene: TRBJ2-3; CDR3nt: TGTGCCACCAAAGCCTCGGGAGGGGGCACAGATACGCAGTATTTT; CDR3aa: CATKASGGGTDTQYF
v_gene: TRBV4-1; d_gene: TRBD2; abundance: NA; j_gene: TRBJ2-3; CDR3nt: TGCGCCAGCAGCCAAGATCCGGAGCGGGAGGGCCTGACAGATACGCAGTATTTT; CDR3aa: CASSQDPEREGLTDTQYF
v_gene: TRBV5-1; d_gene: NA; abundance: NA; j_gene: TRBJ2-7; CDR3nt: TGCGCCAGCAGCTCCGGGACACCTTCTCGAGACGAGCAGTACTTC; CDR3aa: CASSSGTPSRDEQYF